The source of this T cell receptor beta chain is a study of T cell responses to AZD1222 COVID-19 vaccine. Study conclusions and caveats: There were repertoire samples only from the period after the peak T cell response. Reports indicate that nearly half of spike-specific TCRs are directed at unmutated variant regions. Recipients of two AZD1222 doses showed rising Spike-specific TCR breadth and depth.

On this clone: Its target is not known.

CDR3 length equals 16 residues. This table comes from immunoSEQ multiplex PCR, and its TCRdb copy is limited to in-frame clones, with some not included. The sample holds tens of thousands of clones; around 73% are singletons and the top ten take over 20%. V usage is TRBV21-1 and J usage is TRBJ2-1; the D call of TRBD1 is as the table states it, not checked on the DNA. TRBV21-1 is deemed a pseudogene. The sequence was obtained from an adult in good health. Sequenced material: peripheral blood, taken on day 0 of AZD1222 vaccination. DNA for the CDR3: TGTGCCAGCATTCCAAAGGGGGCGACCAACTACAATGAGCAGTTCTTC. Protein product: CASIPKGATNYNEQFF.